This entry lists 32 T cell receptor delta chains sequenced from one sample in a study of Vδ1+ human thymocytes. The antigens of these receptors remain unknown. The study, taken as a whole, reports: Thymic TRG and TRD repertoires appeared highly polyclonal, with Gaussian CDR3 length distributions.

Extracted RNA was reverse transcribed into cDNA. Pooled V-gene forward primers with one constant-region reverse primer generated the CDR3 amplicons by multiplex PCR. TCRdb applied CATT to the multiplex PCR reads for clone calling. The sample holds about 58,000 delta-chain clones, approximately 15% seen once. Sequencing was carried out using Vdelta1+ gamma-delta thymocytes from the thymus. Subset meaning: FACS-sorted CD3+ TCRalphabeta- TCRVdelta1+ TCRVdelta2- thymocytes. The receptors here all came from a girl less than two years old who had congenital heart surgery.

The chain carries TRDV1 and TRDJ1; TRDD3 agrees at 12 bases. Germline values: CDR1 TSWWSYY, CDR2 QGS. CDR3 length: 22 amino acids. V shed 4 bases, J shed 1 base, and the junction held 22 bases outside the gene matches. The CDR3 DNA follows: TGTGCTCTTGGGGGAACTATCGAAAAGGTACTGGGGGATACTTGTCGCACCGATAAACTCATCTTT. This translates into CALGGTIEKVLGDTCRTDKLIF.

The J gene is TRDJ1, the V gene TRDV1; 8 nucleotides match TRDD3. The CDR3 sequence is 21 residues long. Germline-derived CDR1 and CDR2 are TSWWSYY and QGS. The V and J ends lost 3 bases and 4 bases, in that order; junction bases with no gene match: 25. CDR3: CALGDIRGPPGGYSVGDKLIF. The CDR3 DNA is TGTGCTCTTGGGGATATCAGGGGTCCACCCGGGGGATATTCAGTCGGCGATAAACTCATCTTT.

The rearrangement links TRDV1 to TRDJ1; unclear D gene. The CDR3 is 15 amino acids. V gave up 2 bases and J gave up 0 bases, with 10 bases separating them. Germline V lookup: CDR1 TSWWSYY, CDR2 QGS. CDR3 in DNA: TGTGCTCTTGGGGAATCGCTTTTGTACACCGATAAACTCATCTTT. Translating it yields CALGESLLYTDKLIF.

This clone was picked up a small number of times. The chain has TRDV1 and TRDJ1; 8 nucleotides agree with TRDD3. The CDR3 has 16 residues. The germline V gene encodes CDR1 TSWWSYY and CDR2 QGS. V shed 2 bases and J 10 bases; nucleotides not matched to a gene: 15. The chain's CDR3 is CALGEGLRVRTGGLIF. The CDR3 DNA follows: TGTGCTCTTGGGGAAGGGCTCCGGGTCCGTACTGGGGGACTCATCTTT.

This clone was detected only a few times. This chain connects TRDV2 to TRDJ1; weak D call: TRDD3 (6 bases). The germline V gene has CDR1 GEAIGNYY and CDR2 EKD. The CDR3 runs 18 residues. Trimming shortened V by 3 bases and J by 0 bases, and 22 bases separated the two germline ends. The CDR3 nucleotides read TGTGCCTGTGACCCCGTACGGGGGTGGGGGCCGTACACCGATAAACTCATCTTT. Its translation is CACDPVRGWGPYTDKLIF.

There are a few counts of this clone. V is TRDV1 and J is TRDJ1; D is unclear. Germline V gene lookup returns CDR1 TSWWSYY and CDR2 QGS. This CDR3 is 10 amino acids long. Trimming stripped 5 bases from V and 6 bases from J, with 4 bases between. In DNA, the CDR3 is TGTGCTCTTGGGTCGCATAAACTCATCTTT. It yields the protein CALGSHKLIF.

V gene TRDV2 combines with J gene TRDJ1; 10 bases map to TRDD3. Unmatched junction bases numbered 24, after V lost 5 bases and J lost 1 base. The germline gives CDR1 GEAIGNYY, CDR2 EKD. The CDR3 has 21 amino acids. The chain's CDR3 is CACVRGTKMYWGIIFTDKLIF. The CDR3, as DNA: TGTGCCTGTGTTAGGGGAACAAAAATGTACTGGGGGATCATCTTCACCGATAAACTCATCTTT.

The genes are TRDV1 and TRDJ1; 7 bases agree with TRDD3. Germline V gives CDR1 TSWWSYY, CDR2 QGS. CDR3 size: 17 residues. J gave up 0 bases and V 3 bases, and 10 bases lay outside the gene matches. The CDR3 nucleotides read TGTGCTCTTGGGGACTGGGGGCCTAGAGGCTACACCGATAAACTCATCTTT. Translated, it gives CALGDWGPRGYTDKLIF.

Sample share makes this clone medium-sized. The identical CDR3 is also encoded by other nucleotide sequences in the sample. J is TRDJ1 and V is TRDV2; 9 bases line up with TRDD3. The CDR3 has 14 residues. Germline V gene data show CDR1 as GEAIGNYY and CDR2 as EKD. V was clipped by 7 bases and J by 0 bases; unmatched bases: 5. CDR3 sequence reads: CAWLGDLYTDKLIF. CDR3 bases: TGTGCCTGGCTGGGGGATTTGTACACCGATAAACTCATCTTT.

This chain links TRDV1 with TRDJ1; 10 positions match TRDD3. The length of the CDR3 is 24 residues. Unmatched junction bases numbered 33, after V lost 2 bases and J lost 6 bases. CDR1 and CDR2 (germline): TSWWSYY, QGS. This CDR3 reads CALGEGYFLSNYLGDIVWTHKLIF. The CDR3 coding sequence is TGTGCTCTTGGGGAAGGATACTTCCTTTCAAATTACCTGGGGGATATCGTATGGACTCATAAACTCATCTTT.

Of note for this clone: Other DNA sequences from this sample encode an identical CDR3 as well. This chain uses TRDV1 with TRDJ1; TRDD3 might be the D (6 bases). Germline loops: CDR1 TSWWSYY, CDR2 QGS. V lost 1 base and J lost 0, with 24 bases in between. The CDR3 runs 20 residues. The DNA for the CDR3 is TGTGCTCTTGGGGAACGGCACCAAACGAGCTGGGGACCGTACACCGATAAACTCATCTTT. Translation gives CALGERHQTSWGPYTDKLIF.

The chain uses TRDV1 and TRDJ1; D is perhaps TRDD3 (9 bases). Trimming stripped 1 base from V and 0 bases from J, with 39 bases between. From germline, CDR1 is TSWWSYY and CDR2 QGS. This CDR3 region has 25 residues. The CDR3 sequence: CALGERGLPTYGYWGSLHYTDKLIF. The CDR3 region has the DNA TGTGCTCTTGGGGAACGGGGACTTCCTACGTATGGGTACTGGGGGAGTCTCCATTACACCGATAAACTCATCTTT.

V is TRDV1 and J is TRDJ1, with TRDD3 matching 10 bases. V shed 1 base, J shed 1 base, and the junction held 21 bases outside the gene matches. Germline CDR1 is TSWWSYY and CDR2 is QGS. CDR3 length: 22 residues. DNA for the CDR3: TGTGCTCTTGGGGAACGTACCCTACAAAACTACTGGGGGATTCGGGCCACCGATAAACTCATCTTT. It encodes CALGERTLQNYWGIRATDKLIF.

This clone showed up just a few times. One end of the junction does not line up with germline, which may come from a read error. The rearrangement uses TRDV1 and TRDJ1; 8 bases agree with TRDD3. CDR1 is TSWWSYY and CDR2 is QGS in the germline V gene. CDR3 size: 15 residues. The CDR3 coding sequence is TGTGCTCTTGGGGAAGTGTTGGGGATACCCGATAAACACATCTTT. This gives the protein CALGEVLGIPDKHIF.

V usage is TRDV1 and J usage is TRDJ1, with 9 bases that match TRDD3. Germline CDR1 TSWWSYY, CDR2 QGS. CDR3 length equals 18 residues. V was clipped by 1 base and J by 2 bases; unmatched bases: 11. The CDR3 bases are TGTGCTCTTGGGGAACGGAATAACTGGGGGAGTATAACCGATAAACTCATCTTT. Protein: CALGERNNWGSITDKLIF.

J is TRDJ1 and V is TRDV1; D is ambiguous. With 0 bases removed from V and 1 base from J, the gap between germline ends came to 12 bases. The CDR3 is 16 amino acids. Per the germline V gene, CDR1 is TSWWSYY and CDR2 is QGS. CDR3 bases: TGTGCTCTTGGGGAACTAGTCCTTGACAGCACCGATAAACTCATCTTT. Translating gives CALGELVLDSTDKLIF.

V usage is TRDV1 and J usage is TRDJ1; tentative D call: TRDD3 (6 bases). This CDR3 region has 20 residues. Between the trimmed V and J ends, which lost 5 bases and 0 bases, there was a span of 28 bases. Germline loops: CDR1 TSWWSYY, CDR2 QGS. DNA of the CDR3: TGTGCTCTTGGGCCATATCCGAGTTTAGCGTGGGGGGGGTACACCGATAAACTCATCTTT. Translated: CALGPYPSLAWGGYTDKLIF.

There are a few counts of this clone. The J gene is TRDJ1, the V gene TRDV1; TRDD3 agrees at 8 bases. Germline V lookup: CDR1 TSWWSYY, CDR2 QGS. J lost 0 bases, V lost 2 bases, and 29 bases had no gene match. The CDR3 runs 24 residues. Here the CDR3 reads CALGELRPQYWGPLGRENTDKLIF. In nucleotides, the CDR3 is TGTGCTCTTGGGGAATTACGTCCCCAGTACTGGGGGCCGTTAGGTAGGGAGAACACCGATAAACTCATCTTT.

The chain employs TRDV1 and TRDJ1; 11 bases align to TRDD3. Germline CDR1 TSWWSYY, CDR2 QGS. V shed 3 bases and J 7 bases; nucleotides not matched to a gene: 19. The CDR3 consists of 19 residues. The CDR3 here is CALGDRAFTGGYPRGKLIF. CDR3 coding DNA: TGTGCTCTTGGGGACCGAGCCTTTACTGGGGGATATCCGCGGGGTAAACTCATCTTT.

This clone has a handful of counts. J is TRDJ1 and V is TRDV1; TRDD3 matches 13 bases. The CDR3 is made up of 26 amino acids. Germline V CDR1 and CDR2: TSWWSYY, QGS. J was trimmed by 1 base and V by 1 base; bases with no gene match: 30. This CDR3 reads CALGEPPNFLHLTRTGGYEVTDKLIF. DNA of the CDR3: TGTGCTCTTGGGGAACCCCCGAACTTCCTCCACCTGACCCGTACTGGGGGATACGAGGTCACCGATAAACTCATCTTT.

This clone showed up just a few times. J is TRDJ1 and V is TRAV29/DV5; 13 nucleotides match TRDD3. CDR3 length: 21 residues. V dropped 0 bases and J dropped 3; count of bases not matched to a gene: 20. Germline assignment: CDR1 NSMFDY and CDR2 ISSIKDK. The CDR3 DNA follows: TGTGCAGCAAGCGAGAGTTTACGACGTACTGGGGGATACGGAGACCCCGATAAACTCATCTTT. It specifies CAASESLRRTGGYGDPDKLIF.

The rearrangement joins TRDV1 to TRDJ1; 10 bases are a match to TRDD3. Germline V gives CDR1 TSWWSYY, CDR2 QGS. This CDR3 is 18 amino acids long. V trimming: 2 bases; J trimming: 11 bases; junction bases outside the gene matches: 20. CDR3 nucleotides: TGTGCTCTTGGGGAAGGTTGGGGATCCGACGTACTGGGGGATCTGCTCATCTTT. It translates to CALGEGWGSDVLGDLLIF.

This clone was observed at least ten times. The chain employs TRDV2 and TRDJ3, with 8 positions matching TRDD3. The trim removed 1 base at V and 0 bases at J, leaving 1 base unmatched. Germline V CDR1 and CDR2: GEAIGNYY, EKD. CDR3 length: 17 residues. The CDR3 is CACDTGGFSWDTRQMFF. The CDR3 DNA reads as TGTGCCTGTGACACTGGGGGATTCTCCTGGGACACCCGACAGATGTTTTTC.

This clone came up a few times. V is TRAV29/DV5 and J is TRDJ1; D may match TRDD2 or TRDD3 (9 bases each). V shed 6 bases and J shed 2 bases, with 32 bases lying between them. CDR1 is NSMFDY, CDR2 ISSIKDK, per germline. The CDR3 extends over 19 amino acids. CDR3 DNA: TGTGCAGACTTACCTTCCTACGAAACTGGGGGACGCAAGACCGATAAACTCATCTTT. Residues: CADLPSYETGGRKTDKLIF.

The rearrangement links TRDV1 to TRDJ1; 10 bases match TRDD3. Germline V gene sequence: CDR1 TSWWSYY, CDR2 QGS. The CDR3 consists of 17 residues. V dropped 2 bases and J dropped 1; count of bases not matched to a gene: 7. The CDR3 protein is CALGEYLLGDVTDKLIF. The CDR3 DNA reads TGTGCTCTTGGGGAATACCTACTGGGGGATGTCACCGATAAACTCATCTTT.

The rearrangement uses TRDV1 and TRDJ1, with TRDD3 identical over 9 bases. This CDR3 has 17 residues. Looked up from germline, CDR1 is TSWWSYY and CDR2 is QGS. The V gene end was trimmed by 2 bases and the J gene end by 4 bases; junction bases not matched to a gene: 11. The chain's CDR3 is CALGEVCRGDTDDKLIF. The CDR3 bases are TGTGCTCTTGGGGAAGTATGTCGGGGGGATACAGACGATAAACTCATCTTT.

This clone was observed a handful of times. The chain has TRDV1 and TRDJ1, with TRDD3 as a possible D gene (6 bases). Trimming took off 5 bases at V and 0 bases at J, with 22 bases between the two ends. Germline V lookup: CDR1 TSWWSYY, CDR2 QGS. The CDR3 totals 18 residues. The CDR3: CALGNRVAWGLNTDKLIF. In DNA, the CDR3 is TGTGCTCTTGGGAACAGGGTGGCTTGGGGGCTGAACACCGATAAACTCATCTTT.

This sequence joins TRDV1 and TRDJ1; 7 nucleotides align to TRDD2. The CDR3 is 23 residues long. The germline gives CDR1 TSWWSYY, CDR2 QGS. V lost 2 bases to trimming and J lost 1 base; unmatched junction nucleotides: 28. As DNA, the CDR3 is TGTGCTCTTGGGGAAGGCTTCCTAGGGTCTGGGCGGATAATTGAGGGGCCCACCGATAAACTCATCTTT. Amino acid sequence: CALGEGFLGSGRIIEGPTDKLIF.

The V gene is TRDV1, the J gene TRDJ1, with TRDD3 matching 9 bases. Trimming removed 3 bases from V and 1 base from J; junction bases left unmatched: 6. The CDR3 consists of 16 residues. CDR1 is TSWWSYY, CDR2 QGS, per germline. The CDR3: CALGDRYWGTTDKLIF. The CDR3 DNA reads TGTGCTCTTGGGGATAGATACTGGGGGACCACCGATAAACTCATCTTT.

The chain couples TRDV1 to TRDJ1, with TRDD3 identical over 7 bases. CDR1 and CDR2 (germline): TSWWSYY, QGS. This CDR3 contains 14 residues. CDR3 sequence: CAWTGAAPPDKLIF. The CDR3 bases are TGTGCGTGGACTGGGGCCGCCCCTCCCGATAAACTCATCTTT.

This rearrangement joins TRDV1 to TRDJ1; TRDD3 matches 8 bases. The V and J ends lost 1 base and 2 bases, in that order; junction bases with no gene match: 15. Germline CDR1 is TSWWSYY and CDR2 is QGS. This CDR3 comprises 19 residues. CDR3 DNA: TGTGCTCTTGGGGAACCGCTAACGGCCCCTGGGGGACTTACCGATAAACTCATCTTT. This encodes CALGEPLTAPGGLTDKLIF.

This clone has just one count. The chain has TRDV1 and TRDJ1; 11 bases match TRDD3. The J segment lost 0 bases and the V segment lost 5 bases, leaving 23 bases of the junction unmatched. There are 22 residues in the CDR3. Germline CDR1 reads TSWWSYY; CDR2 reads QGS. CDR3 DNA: TGTGCTCTTGGGAACCAACCCGCCGGGCTGGGGGATACTTCCGTGTACACCGATAAACTCATCTTT. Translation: CALGNQPAGLGDTSVYTDKLIF.